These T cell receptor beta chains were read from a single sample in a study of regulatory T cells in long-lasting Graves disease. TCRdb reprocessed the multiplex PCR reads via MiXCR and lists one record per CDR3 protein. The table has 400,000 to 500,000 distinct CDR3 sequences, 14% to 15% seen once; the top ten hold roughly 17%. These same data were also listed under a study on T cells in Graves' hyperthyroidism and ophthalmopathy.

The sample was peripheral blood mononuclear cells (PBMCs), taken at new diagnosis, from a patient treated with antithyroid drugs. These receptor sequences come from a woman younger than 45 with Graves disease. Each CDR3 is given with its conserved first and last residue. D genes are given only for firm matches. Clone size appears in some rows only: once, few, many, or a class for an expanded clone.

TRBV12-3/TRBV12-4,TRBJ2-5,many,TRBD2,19,CASSALRQGSLAGRETQYF,TGTGCCAGCAGTGCCCTCCGACAGGGTTCCCTAGCGGGAAGAGAGACCCAGTACTTC
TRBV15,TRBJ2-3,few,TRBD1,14,CATSRYRGLDTQYF,TGTGCCACCAGCAGATACAGGGGATTAGATACGCAGTATTTT
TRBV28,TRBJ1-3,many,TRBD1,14,CASSQTGAGNTIYF,TGTGCCAGCAGTCAGACAGGGGCTGGAAACACCATATATTTT
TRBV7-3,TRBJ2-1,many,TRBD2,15,CASSRGTSAYNEQFF,TGTGCCAGCAGCCGAGGGACTAGCGCTTACAATGAGCAGTTCTTC
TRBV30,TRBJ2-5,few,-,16,CAWTGSSLPNKETQYF,TGTGCCTGGACGGGGAGTAGTTTGCCAAATAAAGAGACCCAGTACTTC
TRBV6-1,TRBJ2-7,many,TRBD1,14,CASKTGGTGYEQYF,TGTGCCAGCAAGACCGGAGGGACAGGCTACGAGCAGTACTTC
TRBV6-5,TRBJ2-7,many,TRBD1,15,CASSSGQGLSYEQYF,TGTGCCAGCAGTTCGGGACAGGGCTTATCCTACGAGCAGTACTTC
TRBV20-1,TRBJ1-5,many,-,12,CSAQDSYQPQHF,TGCAGTGCCCAAGACTCATATCAGCCCCAGCATTTT
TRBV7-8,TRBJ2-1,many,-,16,CASSLGASVIYNEQFF,TGTGCCAGCAGCTTAGGAGCTAGCGTAATTTACAATGAGCAGTTCTTC
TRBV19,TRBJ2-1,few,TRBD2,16,CASSASGRARYNEQFF,TGTGCCAGTAGTGCTAGCGGGAGGGCCCGCTACAATGAGCAGTTCTTC
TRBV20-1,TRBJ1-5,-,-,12,CSAQRASQPQHF,TGCAGTGCCCAGCGGGCGAGTCAGCCCCAGCATTTT